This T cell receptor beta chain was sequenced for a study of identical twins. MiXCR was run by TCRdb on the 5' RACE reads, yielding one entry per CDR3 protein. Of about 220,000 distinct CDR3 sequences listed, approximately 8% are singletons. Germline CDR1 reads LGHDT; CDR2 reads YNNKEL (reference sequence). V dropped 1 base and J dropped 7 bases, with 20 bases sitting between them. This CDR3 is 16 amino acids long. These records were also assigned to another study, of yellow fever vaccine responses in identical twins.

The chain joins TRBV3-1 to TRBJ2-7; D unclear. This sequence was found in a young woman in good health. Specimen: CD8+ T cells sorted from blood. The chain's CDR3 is CASSQVLMTGSKEQYF. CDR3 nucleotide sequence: TGTGCCAGCAGCCAAGTTTTGATGACCGGGTCGAAAGAGCAGTACTTC.